The clone carrying this TCR beta chain has ten or more counts. Its specificity is unknown. The patients, who ranged from 18 to 65 in age, presented with newly diagnosed hyperthyroidism lasting under 2 months. The data are from a study of T cells in Graves' hyperthyroidism and ophthalmopathy. Amplification of TCR beta CDR3 regions used RNA as the template. HTBI primers drove first-round RT-PCR of the TCR CDR3. TCRdb ran MiXCR on the multiplex PCR reads and lists one entry per CDR3 protein. This sample has approximately 700,000 distinct CDR3 sequences, with roughly 15% found just once. Points from the study as a whole: Most thyroid clonotypes expanded above 0.001 were also detected in blood.

The material sequenced was blood. The sequence derives from a man between 18 and 35 years old with Graves' hyperthyroidism.

CDR3 in amino acids: CASSPGLAGHNEQFF. CDR3 sequence (DNA): TGTGCCAGCAGCCCGGGACTAGCGGGTCACAATGAGCAGTTCTTC. This chain connects TRBV3-1 to TRBJ2-1, with 12 bases matching TRBD2. The J segment lost 5 bases and the V segment lost 4 bases, leaving 3 bases of the junction unmatched. Germline lookup yields CDR1 LGHDT and CDR2 YNNKEL (reference sequence). The CDR3 extends over 15 amino acids.